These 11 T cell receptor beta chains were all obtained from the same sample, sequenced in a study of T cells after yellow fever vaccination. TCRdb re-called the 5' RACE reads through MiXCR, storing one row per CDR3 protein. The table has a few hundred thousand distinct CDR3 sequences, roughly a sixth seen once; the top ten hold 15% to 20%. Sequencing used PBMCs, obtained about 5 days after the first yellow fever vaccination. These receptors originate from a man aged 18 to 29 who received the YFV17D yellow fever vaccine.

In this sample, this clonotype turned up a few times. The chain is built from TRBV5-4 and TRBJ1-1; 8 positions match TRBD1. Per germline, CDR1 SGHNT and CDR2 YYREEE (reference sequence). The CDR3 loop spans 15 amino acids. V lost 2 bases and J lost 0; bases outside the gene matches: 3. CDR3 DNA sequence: TGTGCCAGCAGCTTATTGGACAGGGTGAACACTGAAGCTTTCTTT. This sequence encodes CASSLLDRVNTEAFF. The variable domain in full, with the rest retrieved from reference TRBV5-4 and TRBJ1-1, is ETGVTQSPTHLIKTRGQQVTLRCSSQSGHNTVSWYQQALGQGPQFIFQYYREEENGRGNFPPRFSGLQFPNYSSELNVNALELDDSALYLCASSLLDRVNTEAFFGQGTRLTVV.

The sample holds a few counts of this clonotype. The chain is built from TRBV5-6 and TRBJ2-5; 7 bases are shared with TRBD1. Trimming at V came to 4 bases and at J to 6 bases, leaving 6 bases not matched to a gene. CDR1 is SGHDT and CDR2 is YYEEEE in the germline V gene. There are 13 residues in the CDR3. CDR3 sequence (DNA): TGTGCCAGCAGCATCGACAGGGTCCAGACCCAGTACTTC. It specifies CASSIDRVQTQYF.

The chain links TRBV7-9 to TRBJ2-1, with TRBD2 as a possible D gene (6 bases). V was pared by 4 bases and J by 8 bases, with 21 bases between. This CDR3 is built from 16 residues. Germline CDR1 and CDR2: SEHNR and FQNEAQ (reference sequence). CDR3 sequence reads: CASSSLGGTWGDEQFF. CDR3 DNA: TGTGCCAGCAGCTCACTCGGGGGAACTTGGGGCGATGAGCAGTTCTTC.

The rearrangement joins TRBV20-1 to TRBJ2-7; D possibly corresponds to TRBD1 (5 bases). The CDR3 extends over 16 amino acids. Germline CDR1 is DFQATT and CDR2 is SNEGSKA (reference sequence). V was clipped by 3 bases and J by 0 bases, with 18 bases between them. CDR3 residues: CSASGVGAWGSYEQYF. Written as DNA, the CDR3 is TGCAGTGCTAGTGGGGTAGGGGCCTGGGGCTCCTACGAGCAGTACTTC.

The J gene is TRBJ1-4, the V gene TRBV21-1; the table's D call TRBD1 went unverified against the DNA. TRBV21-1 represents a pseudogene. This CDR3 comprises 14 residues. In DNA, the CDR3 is TGTGCCTTTCCTACAGGGGAATACGGTGAAAAACTGTTTTTT. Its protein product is CAFPTGEYGEKLFF.

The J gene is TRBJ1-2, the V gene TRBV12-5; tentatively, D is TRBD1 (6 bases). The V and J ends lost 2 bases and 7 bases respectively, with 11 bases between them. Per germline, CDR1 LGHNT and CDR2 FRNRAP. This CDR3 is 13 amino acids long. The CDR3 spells CASGLWGGVGYTF. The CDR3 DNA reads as TGTGCTAGTGGTTTGTGGGGGGGCGTTGGCTACACCTTC.

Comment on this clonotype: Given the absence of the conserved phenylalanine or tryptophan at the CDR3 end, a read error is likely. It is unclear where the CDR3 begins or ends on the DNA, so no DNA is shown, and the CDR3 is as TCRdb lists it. The CDR3 protein is CASRSPGDAHDIP. This chain joins TRBV7-9 and TRBJ2-7; the table's TRBD1 call for D was not verified on the DNA. Germline V CDR1 and CDR2: SEHNR, FQNEAQ (reference sequence). The CDR3 is 13 residues long, counting both termini.

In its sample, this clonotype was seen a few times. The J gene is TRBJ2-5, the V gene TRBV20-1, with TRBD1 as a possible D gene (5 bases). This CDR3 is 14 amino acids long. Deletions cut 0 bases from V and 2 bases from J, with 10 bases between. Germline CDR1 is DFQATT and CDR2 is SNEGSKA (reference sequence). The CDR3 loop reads CSARDWQGQETQYF. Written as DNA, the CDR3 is TGCAGTGCTAGAGATTGGCAGGGACAAGAGACCCAGTACTTC.

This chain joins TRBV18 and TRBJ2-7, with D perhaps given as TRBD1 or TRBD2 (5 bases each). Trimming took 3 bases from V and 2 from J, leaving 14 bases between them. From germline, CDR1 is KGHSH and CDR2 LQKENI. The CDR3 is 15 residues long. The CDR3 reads CASSPGRAQTYEQYV. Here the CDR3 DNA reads TGTGCCAGCTCACCGGGACGGGCCCAAACCTACGAGCAGTACGTC.

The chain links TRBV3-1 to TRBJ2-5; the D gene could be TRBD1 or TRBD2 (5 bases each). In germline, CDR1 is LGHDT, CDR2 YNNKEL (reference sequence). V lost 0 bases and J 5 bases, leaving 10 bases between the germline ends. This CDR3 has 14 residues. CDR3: CASSQDWGSETQYF. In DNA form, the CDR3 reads TGTGCCAGCAGCCAAGATTGGGGGTCGGAGACCCAGTACTTC.

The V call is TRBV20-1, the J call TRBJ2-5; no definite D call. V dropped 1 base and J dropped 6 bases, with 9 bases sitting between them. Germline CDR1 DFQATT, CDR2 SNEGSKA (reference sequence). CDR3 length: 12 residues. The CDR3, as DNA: TGCAGTGCTAGAGCGGGCAAGCAGACCCAGTACTTC. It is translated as CSARAGKQTQYF.